What follows are 10 T cell receptor beta chains derived from one specimen sequenced in a study of beta chain features in type 1 diabetes. Every bit of the isolated RNA underwent reverse transcription, so sequencing read expressed TCRB transcripts. Sequencing was performed with immunoSEQ multiplex PCR; in TCRdb, only in-frame clones are kept and a portion is missing. Here the sample spans 120,000 to 150,000 clones, less than 9% being singletons. Sequencing used central memory CD4+ T cells from blood. The receptor source for this set is a woman in her twenties or thirties in good health.

There are many counts of this clone. The chain is built from TRBV23-1 and TRBJ2-7; no firm D call. TRBV23-1 is an ORF; its function is uncertain. The length of the CDR3 is 17 residues. The V and J ends lost 1 base and 4 bases respectively, with 20 bases between them. CDR3 nucleotide sequence: TGCGCCAGCAGTCAATACCCCCCCGGCAGTCTGGAGTACGAGCAGTACTTC. Its protein is CASSQYPPGSLEYEQYF.

The chain is built from TRBV28 and TRBJ1-1; D gene uncertain. V was shortened by 1 base and J by 6 bases, with 9 bases between the two germline ends. CDR1 and CDR2 from the germline V gene are MDHEN and SYDVKM. The CDR3 contains 13 residues. DNA for the CDR3: TGTGCCAGCAGTTTATCCGAGCAGGCTGAAGCTTTCTTT. It is translated as CASSLSEQAEAFF.

The CDR3 protein is CASSPPRGEGRETQYF. CDR3 DNA sequence: TGTGCCAGCTCACCCCCCCGAGGGGAGGGTCGGGAGACCCAGTACTTC. This chain joins TRBV18 and TRBJ2-5; 7 bases align to TRBD2. The germline gives CDR1 KGHSH, CDR2 LQKENI. J gave up 5 bases and V 3 bases, and 12 bases lay outside the gene matches. The CDR3 sequence is 16 residues long.

The table lists this clone with a few counts. The V call is TRBV5-1, the J call TRBJ2-5, with a tentative D call TRBD1 (5 bases). This CDR3 is 14 amino acids long. Per the germline V gene, CDR1 is SGHRS and CDR2 is YFSETQ. Trimming removed 7 bases from V and 5 bases from J, with 18 bases in between. CDR3 nucleotide sequence: TGCGCCAGCGCTCTATCCGGTCCAGGGGAGACCCAGTACTTC. Translating it yields CASALSGPGETQYF.

This clone was seen repeatedly, ten times or more. The chain is built from TRBV25-1 and TRBJ2-5, with D perhaps matching TRBD1 (5 bases). Germline CDR1 and CDR2: MGHDK and SYGVNS. The CDR3 length is 15 residues. V was clipped by 3 bases and J by 4 bases, with 15 bases between them. The CDR3 protein is CASSDSSQGRETQYF. The DNA of the CDR3 is TGTGCCAGCAGTGACTCTTCGCAGGGTAGAGAGACCCAGTACTTC.

This clone was detected only a few times. The gene calls are TRBV18 and TRBJ1-1; 9 bases fit TRBD1. CDR3 length: 14 residues. V dropped 2 bases and J dropped 6; count of bases not matched to a gene: 4. The germline CDR1 and CDR2 sequences are KGHSH and LQKENI. CDR3 in amino acids: CASSPAGTGSEAFF. The CDR3, as DNA: TGTGCCAGCTCACCAGCCGGGACAGGGTCTGAAGCTTTCTTT.

This rearrangement joins TRBV13 to TRBJ2-3, with D perhaps matching TRBD2 (6 bases). Germline CDR1 reads PRHDT; CDR2 reads FYEKMQ (reference sequence). The CDR3 consists of 16 residues. Trimming cost V 2 bases and J 1 base, with 13 bases left between them. The CDR3 here is CASSLRPGGGTDTQYF. CDR3 nucleotides: TGTGCCAGCAGCTTACGGCCAGGAGGGGGCACAGATACGCAGTATTTT.

This clone has more than one count but fewer than ten. The chain joins TRBV5-4 to TRBJ1-2; the match to TRBD1 covers 9 bases. CDR1 and CDR2 from the germline V gene are SGHNT and YYREEE (reference sequence). The junction had 9 bases not matched to a gene; V was cut back by 4 bases and J by 8 bases. This CDR3 has 14 amino acids. The CDR3 region is CASSGTGKSSGYTF. Here the CDR3 DNA reads TGTGCCAGCAGCGGGACAGGGAAAAGCAGCGGCTACACCTTC.

The J gene is TRBJ2-7, the V gene TRBV7-3; possible D gene TRBD2, 5 bases. The V and J ends lost 5 bases and 3 bases respectively, with 8 bases between them. The germline V gene has CDR1 SGHTA and CDR2 FQGTGA. CDR3 size: 12 residues. The CDR3, as DNA: TGTGCCAGCAGCCTAAGCGGCTACGAGCAGTACTTC. Translated, it gives CASSLSGYEQYF. The full variable domain, rest sourced from reference TRBV7-3 and TRBJ2-7, is GAGVSQTPSNKVTEKGKYVELRCDPISGHTALYWYRQSLGQGPEFLIYFQGTGAADDSGLPNDRFFAVRPEGSVSTLKIQRTERGDSAVYLCASSLSGYEQYFGPGTRLTVT.

This clone was recorded at least ten times. The chain joins TRBV5-1 to TRBJ2-1, with TRBD1 identical over 9 bases. The CDR3 contains 15 residues. Unmatched junction bases numbered 7, after V lost 4 bases and J lost 5 bases. Germline CDR1 SGHRS, CDR2 YFSETQ. CDR3 loop: CASSRWGQGNNEQFF. The CDR3 DNA follows: TGCGCCAGCAGCCGATGGGGACAGGGTAACAATGAGCAGTTCTTC.